A selection of T cell receptor beta chains follows, all from one sample in a study of Graves' ophthalmopathy and Graves' hyperthyroidism. TCRdb itself ran the multiplex PCR reads through MiXCR, one entry per CDR3 protein. The sample lists about 640,000 distinct CDR3 sequences, about 41% occurring once. The sequencing input was peripheral blood. The receptors originated from an adult man with Graves' ophthalmopathy. The CDR3 runs from the conserved cysteine through the conserved F or W.

v_gene: TRBV5-1
CDR3aa: CASSLEASQYEQYF

v_gene: TRBV2
CDR3aa: CASPRDRGSQYF

v_gene: TRBV10-3
CDR3aa: CAIRDTVSNQPQHF

v_gene: TRBV10-2
CDR3aa: CASSEKGGRNQPQHF

v_gene: TRBV12-3/TRBV12-4
CDR3aa: CASSYTGQESYEQYF

v_gene: TRBV7-9
CDR3aa: CASSFRGDRATEAFF

v_gene: TRBV19
CDR3aa: CATRDSLNQPQHF

v_gene: TRBV15
CDR3aa: CATSRVVGEKHTF

v_gene: TRBV25-1
CDR3aa: CASSEREGAFF

v_gene: TRBV2
CDR3aa: CASTLGSSGNTIYF

v_gene: TRBV19
CDR3aa: CASSPGQGRYEQYF

v_gene: TRBV10-3
CDR3aa: CAISEMGEELLF

v_gene: TRBV10-3
CDR3aa: CAIRGGEGDQPQHF

v_gene: TRBV7-9
CDR3aa: CASSPGLERSNEQFF

v_gene: TRBV29-1
CDR3aa: CSYRQEEQYF